This T cell receptor beta chain emerged from a study of cytomegalovirus exposure and HLA in healthy donors. Germline CDR1 is SGHRS and CDR2 is YFSETQ. V gave up 4 bases and J gave up 12 bases; unmatched junction bases: 12. There are 14 residues in the CDR3. This clone came up once. Only in-frame clones appear in the TCRdb table, and some are missing; sequencing was by immunoSEQ multiplex PCR. The sample records 250,000 to 300,000 clones, around 90% being singletons. The sample taken for sequencing was PBMCs. The V call is TRBV5-1, the J call TRBJ2-7; 11 bases align to TRBD1. This clonotype was sampled from a woman between 18 and 30 years old in good health and CMV-seronegative. The CDR3 DNA sequence: TGCGCCAGCAGCCCTGGGACAGGGGGGAGTTCCCCGTACTTC. Protein product: CASSPGTGGSSPYF.